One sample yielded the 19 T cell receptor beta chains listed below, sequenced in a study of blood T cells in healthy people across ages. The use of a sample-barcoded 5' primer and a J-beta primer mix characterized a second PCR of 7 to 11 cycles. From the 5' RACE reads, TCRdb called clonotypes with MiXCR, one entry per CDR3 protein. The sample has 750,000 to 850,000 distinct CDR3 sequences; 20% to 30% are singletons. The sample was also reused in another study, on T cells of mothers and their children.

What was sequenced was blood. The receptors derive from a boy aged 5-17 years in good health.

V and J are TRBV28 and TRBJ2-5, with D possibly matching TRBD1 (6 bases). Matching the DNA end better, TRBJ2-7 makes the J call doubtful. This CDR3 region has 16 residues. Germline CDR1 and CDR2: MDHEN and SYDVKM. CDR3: CASSLPGTQNPNEQYF. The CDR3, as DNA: TGTGCCAGCAGTTTACCCGGGACACAGAACCCCAACGAGCAGTACTTC.

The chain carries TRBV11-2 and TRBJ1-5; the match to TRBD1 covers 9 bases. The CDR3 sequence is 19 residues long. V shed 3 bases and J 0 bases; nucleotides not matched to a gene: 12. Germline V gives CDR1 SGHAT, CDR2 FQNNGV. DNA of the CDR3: TGTGCCAGCAGCTTCCCGGGACAGGGACACCCAGTTAGCAATCAGCCCCAGCATTTT. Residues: CASSFPGQGHPVSNQPQHF.

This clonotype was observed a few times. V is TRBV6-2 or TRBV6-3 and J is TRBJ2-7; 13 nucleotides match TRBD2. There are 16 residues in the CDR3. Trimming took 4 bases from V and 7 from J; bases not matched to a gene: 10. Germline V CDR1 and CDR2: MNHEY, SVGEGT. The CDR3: CASSSDFGLAGEEQYF. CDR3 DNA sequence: TGTGCCAGCAGTTCCGATTTTGGACTAGCGGGAGAGGAGCAGTACTTC.

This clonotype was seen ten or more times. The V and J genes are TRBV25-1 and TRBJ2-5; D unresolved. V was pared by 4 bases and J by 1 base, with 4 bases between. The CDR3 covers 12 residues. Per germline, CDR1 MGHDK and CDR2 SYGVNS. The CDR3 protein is CASSVSQETQYF. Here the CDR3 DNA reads TGTGCCAGCAGTGTCAGCCAAGAGACCCAGTACTTC.

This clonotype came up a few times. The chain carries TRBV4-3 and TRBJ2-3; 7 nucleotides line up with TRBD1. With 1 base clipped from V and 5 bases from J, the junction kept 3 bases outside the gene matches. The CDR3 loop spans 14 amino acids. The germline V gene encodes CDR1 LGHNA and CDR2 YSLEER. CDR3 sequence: CASSQVAGGDTQYF. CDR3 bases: TGCGCCAGCAGCCAAGTCGCAGGGGGAGATACGCAGTATTTT.

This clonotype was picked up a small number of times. CDR3 protein: CASSEDRGRNEQYF. The CDR3 DNA follows: TGTGCCAGCAGTGAAGACAGGGGAAGAAACGAGCAGTACTTC. This chain joins TRBV2 and TRBJ2-7; 7 bases match TRBD1. Germline CDR1 SNHLY, CDR2 FYNNEI. The CDR3 is 14 residues long. With V trimmed by 1 base and J by 5 bases, 5 bases remained unmatched.

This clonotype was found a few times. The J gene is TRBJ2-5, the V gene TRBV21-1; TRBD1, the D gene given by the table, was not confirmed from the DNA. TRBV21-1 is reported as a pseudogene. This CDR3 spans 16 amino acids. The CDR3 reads CASSKALWDEGETQYF. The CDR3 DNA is TGTGCCAGCAGCAAAGCGCTTTGGGACGAGGGGGAGACCCAGTACTTC.

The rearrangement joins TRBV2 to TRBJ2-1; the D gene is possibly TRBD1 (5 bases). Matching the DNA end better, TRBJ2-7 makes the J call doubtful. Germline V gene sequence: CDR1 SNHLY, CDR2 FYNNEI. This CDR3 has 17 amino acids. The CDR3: CASSQRSGGGATYEQYF. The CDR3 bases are TGTGCCAGCAGTCAAAGATCAGGCGGTGGGGCTACCTACGAGCAGTACTTC.

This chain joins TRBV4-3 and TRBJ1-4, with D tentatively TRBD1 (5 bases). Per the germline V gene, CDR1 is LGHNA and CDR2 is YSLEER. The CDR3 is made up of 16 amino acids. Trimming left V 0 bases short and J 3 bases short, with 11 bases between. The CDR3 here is CASSQDQGWANEKLFF. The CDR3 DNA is TGCGCCAGCAGCCAAGATCAGGGTTGGGCTAATGAAAAACTGTTTTTT.

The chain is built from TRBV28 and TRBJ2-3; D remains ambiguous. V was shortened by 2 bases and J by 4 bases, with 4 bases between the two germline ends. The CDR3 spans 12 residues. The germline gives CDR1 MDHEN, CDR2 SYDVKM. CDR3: CASSLPPDTQYF. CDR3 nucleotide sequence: TGTGCCAGCAGTTTACCCCCAGATACGCAGTATTTT.

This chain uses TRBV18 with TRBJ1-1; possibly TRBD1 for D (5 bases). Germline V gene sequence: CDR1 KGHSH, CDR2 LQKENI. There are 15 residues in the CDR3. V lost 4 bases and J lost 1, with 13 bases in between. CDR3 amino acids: CASSLPGAPNTEAFF. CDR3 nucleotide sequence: TGTGCCAGCTCACTCCCCGGGGCCCCGAACACTGAAGCTTTCTTT. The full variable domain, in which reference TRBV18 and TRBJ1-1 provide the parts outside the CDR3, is NAGVMQNPRHLVRRRGQEARLRCSPMKGHSHVYWYRQLPEEGLKFMVYLQKENIIDESGMPKERFSAEFPKEGPSILRIQQVVRGDSAAYFCASSLPGAPNTEAFFGQGTRLTVV.

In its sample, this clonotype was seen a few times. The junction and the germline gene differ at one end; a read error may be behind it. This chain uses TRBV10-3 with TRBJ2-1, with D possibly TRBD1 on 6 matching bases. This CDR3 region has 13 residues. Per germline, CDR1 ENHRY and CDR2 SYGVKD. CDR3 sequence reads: CANSERGGNEQFF. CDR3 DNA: TGTGCCAACAGTGAGCGAGGGGGCAATGAGCAGTTCTTC.

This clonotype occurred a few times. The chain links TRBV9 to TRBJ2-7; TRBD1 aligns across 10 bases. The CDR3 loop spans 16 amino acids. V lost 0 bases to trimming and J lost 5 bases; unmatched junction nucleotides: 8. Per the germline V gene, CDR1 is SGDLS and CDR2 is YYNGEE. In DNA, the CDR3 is TGTGCCAGCAGCGTAGTGACCGGGACAGGGGTCCACGAGCAGTACTTC. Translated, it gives CASSVVTGTGVHEQYF.

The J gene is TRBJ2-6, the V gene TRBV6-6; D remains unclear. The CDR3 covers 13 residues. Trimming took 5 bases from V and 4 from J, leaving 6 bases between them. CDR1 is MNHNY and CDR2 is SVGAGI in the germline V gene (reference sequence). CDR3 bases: TGTGCCAGCAGTCCGATAGGGGCCAACGTCCTGACTTTC. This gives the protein CASSPIGANVLTF.

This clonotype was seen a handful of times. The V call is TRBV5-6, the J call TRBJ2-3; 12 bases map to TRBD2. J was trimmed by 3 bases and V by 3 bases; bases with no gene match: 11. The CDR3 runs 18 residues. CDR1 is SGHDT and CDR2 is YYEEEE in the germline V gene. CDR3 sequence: CASSSPRTSGTFTDTQYF. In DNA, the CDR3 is TGTGCCAGCAGCTCTCCTAGGACTAGCGGGACCTTTACAGATACGCAGTATTTT.

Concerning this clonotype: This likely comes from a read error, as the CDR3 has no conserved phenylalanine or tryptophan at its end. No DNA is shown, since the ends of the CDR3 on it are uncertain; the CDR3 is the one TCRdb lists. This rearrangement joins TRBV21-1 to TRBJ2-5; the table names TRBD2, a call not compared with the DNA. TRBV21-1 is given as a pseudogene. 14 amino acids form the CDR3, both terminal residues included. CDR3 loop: CASSKMTSSYEQYL.

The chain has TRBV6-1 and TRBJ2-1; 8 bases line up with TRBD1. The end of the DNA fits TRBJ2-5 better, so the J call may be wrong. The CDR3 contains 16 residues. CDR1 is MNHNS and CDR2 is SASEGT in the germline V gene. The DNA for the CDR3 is TGTGCCAGCAGTGAAGCAATAGGACAGGGCATGGAGACCCAGTACTTC. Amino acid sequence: CASSEAIGQGMETQYF.

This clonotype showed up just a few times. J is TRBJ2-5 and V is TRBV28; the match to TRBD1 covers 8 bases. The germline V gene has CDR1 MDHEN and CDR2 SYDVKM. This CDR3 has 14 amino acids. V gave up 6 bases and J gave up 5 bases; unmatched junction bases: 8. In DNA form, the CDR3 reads TGTGCCAGCAGGAGACAGGGGCTTGGGGAGACCCAGTACTTC. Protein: CASRRQGLGETQYF.

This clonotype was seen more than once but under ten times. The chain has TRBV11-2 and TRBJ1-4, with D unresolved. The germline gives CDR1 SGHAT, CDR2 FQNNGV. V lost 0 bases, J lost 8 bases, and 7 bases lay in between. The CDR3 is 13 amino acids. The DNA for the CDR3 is TGTGCCAGCAGCTTAGAGCCGGACGAAAAACTGTTTTTT. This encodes CASSLEPDEKLFF.